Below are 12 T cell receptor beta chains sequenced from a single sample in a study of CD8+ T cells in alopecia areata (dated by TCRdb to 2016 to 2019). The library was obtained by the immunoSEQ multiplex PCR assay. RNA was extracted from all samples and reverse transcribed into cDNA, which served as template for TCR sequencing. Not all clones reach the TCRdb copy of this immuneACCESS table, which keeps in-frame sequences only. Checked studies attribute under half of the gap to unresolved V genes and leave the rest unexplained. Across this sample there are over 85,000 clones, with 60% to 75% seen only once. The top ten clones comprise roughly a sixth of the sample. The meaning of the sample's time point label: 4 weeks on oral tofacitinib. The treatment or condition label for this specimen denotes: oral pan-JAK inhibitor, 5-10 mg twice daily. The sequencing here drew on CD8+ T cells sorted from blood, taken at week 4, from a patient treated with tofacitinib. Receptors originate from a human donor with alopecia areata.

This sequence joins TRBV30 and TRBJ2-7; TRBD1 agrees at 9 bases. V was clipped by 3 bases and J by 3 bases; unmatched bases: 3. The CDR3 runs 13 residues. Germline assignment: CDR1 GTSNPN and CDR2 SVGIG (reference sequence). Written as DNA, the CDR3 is TGTGCCTGGAGGTCGGGACAGGGCTACGAGCAGTACTTC. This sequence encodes CAWRSGQGYEQYF. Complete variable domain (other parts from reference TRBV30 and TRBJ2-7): SQTIHQWPATLVQPVGSPLSLECTVEGTSNPNLYWYRQAAGRGLQLLFYSVGIGQISSEVPQNLSASRPQDRQFILSSKKLLLSDSGFYLCAWRSGQGYEQYFGPGTRLTVT.

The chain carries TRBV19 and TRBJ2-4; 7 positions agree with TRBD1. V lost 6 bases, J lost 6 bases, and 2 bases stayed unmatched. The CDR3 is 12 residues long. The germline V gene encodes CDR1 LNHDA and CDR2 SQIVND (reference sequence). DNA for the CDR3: TGTGCCAGTAGCCGGGACAGAAACATTCAGTACTTC. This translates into CASSRDRNIQYF.

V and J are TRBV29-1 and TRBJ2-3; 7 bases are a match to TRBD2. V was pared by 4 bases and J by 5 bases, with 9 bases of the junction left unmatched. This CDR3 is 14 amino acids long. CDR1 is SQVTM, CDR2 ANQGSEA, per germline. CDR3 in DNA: TGCAGCGTTGTCTACGCGGGAGCGGAAGATACGCAGTATTTT. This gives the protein CSVVYAGAEDTQYF.

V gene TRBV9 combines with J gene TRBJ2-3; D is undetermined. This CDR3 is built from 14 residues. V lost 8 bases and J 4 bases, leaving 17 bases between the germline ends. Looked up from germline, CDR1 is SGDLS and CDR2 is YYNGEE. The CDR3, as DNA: TGTGCCAGTGGTCCAAGGGTATATCCAGATACGCAGTATTTT. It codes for CASGPRVYPDTQYF.

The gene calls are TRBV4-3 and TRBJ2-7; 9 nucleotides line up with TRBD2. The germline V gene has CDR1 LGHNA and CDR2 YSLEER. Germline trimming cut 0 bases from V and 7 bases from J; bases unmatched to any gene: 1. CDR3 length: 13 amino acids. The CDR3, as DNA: TGCGCCAGCAGCCAAGATCTAGCGGGGGAGCAGTACTTC. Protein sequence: CASSQDLAGEQYF.

The CDR3 bases are TGCGCCAGCAGCCAAGAAGGTCCGGGACTAGCGGACAATGAGCAGTTCTTC. This encodes CASSQEGPGLADNEQFF. This chain uses TRBV4-3 with TRBJ2-1, with 11 bases identical to TRBD2. CDR1 is LGHNA, CDR2 YSLEER, per germline. Germline trimming cut 0 bases from V and 5 bases from J; bases unmatched to any gene: 6. The CDR3 runs 17 residues.

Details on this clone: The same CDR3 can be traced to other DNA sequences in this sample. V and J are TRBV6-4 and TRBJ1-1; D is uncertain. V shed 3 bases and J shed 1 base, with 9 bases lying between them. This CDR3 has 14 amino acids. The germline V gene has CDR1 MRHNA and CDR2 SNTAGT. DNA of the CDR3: TGTGCCAGCAGTGAAGGTGGGTCGAACACTGAAGCTTTCTTT. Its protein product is CASSEGGSNTEAFF.

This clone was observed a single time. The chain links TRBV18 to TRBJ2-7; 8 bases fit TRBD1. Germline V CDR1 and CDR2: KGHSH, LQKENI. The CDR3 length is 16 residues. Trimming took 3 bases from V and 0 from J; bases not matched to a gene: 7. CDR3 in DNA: TGTGCCAGCTCACCGGAGGACAGGGCACACTCCTACGAGCAGTACTTC. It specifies CASSPEDRAHSYEQYF.

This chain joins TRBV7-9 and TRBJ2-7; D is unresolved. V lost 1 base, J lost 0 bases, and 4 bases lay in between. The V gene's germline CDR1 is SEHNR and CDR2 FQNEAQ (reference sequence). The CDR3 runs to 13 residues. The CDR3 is CASSLDSSYEQYF. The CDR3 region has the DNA TGTGCCAGCAGCTTAGACAGCTCCTACGAGCAGTACTTC.

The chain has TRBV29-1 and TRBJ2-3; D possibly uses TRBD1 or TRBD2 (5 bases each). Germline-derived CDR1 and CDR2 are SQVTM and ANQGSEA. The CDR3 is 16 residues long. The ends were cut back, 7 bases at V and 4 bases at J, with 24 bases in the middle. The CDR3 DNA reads TGCAGCGCTAGGGAGATGGGGGTTCGAAGGGCAGATACGCAGTATTTT. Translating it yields CSAREMGVRRADTQYF.

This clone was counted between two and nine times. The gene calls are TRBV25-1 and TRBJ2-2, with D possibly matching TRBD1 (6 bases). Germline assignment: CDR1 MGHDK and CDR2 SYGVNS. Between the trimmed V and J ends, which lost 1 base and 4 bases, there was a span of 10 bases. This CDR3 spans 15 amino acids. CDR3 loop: CASSELQGGTGELFF. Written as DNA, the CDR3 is TGTGCCAGCAGTGAATTACAGGGTGGCACCGGGGAGCTGTTTTTT.

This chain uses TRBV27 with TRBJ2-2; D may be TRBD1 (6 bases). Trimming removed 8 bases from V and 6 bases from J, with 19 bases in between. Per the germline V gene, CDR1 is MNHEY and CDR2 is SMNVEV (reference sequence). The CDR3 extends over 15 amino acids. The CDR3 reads CASQRSHRVPGELFF. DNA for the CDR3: TGTGCCAGCCAGCGCTCACACAGGGTCCCCGGGGAGCTGTTTTTT.